These 20 T cell receptor beta chains originate from one sample sequenced in a study of T cell responses to AZD1222 COVID-19 vaccine. Sequenced by immunoSEQ multiplex PCR; TCRdb stores in-frame clones only, minus some. The repertoire has about 150,000 clones, about 87% of them found once; the top ten carry 1.9%. Sequenced here: peripheral blood, sampled on day 0 of AZD1222 vaccination. These receptors were obtained from an adult in good health.

V is TRBV10-1 and J is TRBJ2-5, with TRBD2 matching 14 bases. CDR3 size: 16 residues. Germline V gene lookup returns CDR1 WNHNN and CDR2 SYGVQD (reference sequence). With V trimmed by 6 bases and J by 7 bases, 10 bases remained unmatched. CDR3 DNA: TGCGCCAGCAGCCACGGGACTAGCGGGAGATTGGGGACCCAGTACTTC. Its translation is CASSHGTSGRLGTQYF.

This clone has only one observation. The chain is built from TRBV7-9 and TRBJ2-1; 10 positions agree with TRBD2. The trim removed 4 bases at V and 8 bases at J, leaving 8 bases unmatched. CDR1 is SEHNR and CDR2 is FQNEAQ in the germline V gene (reference sequence). The CDR3 is made up of 15 amino acids. The CDR3: CASSSGTSDIHEQFF. The CDR3 nucleotides are TGTGCCAGCAGCTCCGGGACTAGCGATATACATGAGCAGTTCTTC.

The rearrangement joins TRBV3-1 (or the pseudogene TRBV3-2) to TRBJ2-1, with 12 bases that match TRBD2. V shed 4 bases and J 5 bases; nucleotides not matched to a gene: 3. This CDR3 spans 15 amino acids. Germline-derived CDR1 and CDR2 are LGHDT and YNNKEL (reference sequence). The CDR3 loop is CASSPTSGRNNEQFF. CDR3 in DNA: TGTGCCAGCAGCCCCACTAGCGGGAGGAACAATGAGCAGTTCTTC.

Written as DNA, the CDR3 is TGTGCCAGCAGCTTAACAGGTTCCTCTGGAAACACCATATATTTT. It codes for CASSLTGSSGNTIYF. J is TRBJ1-3 and V is TRBV7-6; D is possibly TRBD1 (5 bases). The CDR3 spans 15 residues. V gave up 2 bases and J gave up 0 bases, with 8 bases separating them. The germline CDR1 and CDR2 sequences are SGHVS and FNYEAQ.

The genes are TRBV7-9 and TRBJ2-3; D unclear. The CDR3 is made up of 13 amino acids. V was trimmed by 5 bases and J by 2 bases, leaving 8 bases between them. In germline, CDR1 is SEHNR, CDR2 FQNEAQ (reference sequence). The CDR3 protein is CASSMRTTDTQYF. DNA of the CDR3: TGTGCCAGCAGCATGAGGACCACAGATACGCAGTATTTT.

As for this clone: At one of its ends the junction is not consistent with the germline gene, which may arise from a read error. The rearrangement uses TRBV24-1 and TRBJ2-6, with 10 positions matching TRBD2. Germline V gene data show CDR1 as KGHDR and CDR2 as SFDVKD. The CDR3 is 16 residues long. The CDR3 is CAASGAGGTGANVLTF. Here the CDR3 DNA reads TGTGCCGCCAGCGGAGCGGGAGGGACTGGGGCCAACGTCCTGACTTTC.

For the CDR3, the DNA is TGTGCCAGCTCGCGAGTGACAGGGCTTATAAAAGATACGCAGTATTTT. Its translation: CASSRVTGLIKDTQYF. This chain uses TRBV18 with TRBJ2-3; 7 nucleotides line up with TRBD1. CDR1 is KGHSH, CDR2 LQKENI, per germline. V shed 6 bases and J 5 bases; nucleotides not matched to a gene: 14. The CDR3 is made up of 16 amino acids.

The chain couples TRBV9 to TRBJ1-2, with a weak D call TRBD1 (5 bases). This CDR3 spans 12 amino acids. V was shortened by 5 bases and J by 8 bases, with 13 bases between the two germline ends. The germline gives CDR1 SGDLS, CDR2 YYNGEE. For the CDR3, the DNA is TGTGCCAGCAGGGGGGACGCAACAGGCTACACCTTC. It encodes CASRGDATGYTF.

CDR3 DNA sequence: TGTGCCAGCAGTCCACCGGGAAGAATGAACACTGAAGCTTTCTTT. This codes for CASSPPGRMNTEAFF. J is TRBJ1-1 and V is TRBV6-5; D gene ambiguous. From germline, CDR1 is MNHEY and CDR2 SVGAGI. V gave up 5 bases and J gave up 0 bases, with 13 bases separating them. The CDR3 extends over 15 amino acids.

V gene TRBV6-5 combines with J gene TRBJ1-1; no definite D call. This CDR3 comprises 14 residues. Germline CDR1 is MNHEY and CDR2 is SVGAGI. The V and J ends lost 4 bases and 2 bases respectively, with 11 bases between them. In DNA, the CDR3 is TGTGCCAGCAGTTCACGGCATATAAACACTGAAGCTTTCTTT. It is translated as CASSSRHINTEAFF.

This clone appeared once. The chain joins TRBV28 to TRBJ1-1, with D maybe TRBD1 (6 bases). V lost 3 bases and J lost 4, with 9 bases in between. This CDR3 is built from 13 residues. Germline CDR1 MDHEN, CDR2 SYDVKM. CDR3 region: CASSFEGGTEAFF. The CDR3 DNA reads as TGTGCCAGCAGTTTCGAAGGGGGCACTGAAGCTTTCTTT.

This chain links TRBV6-1 with TRBJ2-6; TRBD2 matches 8 bases. In germline, CDR1 is MNHNS, CDR2 SASEGT. CDR3 size: 17 residues. V lost 4 bases to trimming and J lost 3 bases; unmatched junction nucleotides: 8. The CDR3 is CASSVTTSAIGANVLTF. CDR3 nucleotides: TGTGCCAGCAGTGTGACGACTAGCGCCATTGGGGCCAACGTCCTGACTTTC.

The V and J genes are TRBV27 and TRBJ1-1, with D hard to call. V was pared by 0 bases and J by 5 bases, with 10 bases between. This CDR3 region has 14 residues. The germline gives CDR1 MNHEY, CDR2 SMNVEV (reference sequence). CDR3 bases: TGTGCCAGCAGTTTATCTGGGGTTTGGACTGAAGCTTTCTTT. It yields the protein CASSLSGVWTEAFF.

The chain recombines TRBV5-1 with TRBJ2-1; D may correspond to TRBD1 or TRBD2 (6 bases each). The CDR3 sequence is 14 residues long. Germline V gene sequence: CDR1 SGHRS, CDR2 YFSETQ. Deletions cut 7 bases from V and 7 bases from J, with 18 bases between. CDR3 sequence (DNA): TGCGCCAGCTCCCCAGCAGGGGAGGCGAATGAGCAGTTCTTC. It encodes CASSPAGEANEQFF.

The chain carries TRBV18 and TRBJ2-4; possibly TRBD1 for D (5 bases). The CDR3 covers 13 residues. V dropped 2 bases and J dropped 8 bases, with 10 bases sitting between them. Germline assignment: CDR1 KGHSH and CDR2 LQKENI. The DNA of the CDR3 is TGTGCCAGCTCACCAATCAGGGTTGACATTCAGTACTTC. Residues: CASSPIRVDIQYF.

The gene calls are TRBV6-5 and TRBJ1-2, with D perhaps matching TRBD1 (5 bases). This CDR3 has 13 amino acids. Trimming pared 4 bases from V and 7 bases from J, leaving 13 bases between. The V gene's germline CDR1 is MNHEY and CDR2 SVGAGI. The CDR3 DNA reads as TGTGCCAGCAGTTGGGAGCAGGGATTTGGCTACACCTTC. It translates to CASSWEQGFGYTF.

This rearrangement joins TRBV27 to TRBJ1-6, with no clear D. CDR1 and CDR2 from the germline V gene are MNHEY and SMNVEV (reference sequence). V lost 6 bases and J 14 bases, leaving 17 bases between the germline ends. The CDR3 runs to 13 residues. The CDR3 DNA is TGTGCCAGCAGCCTATCGAACTCCGTGGCCCTCCACTTT. Protein: CASSLSNSVALHF.

Concerning this clone: The same CDR3 can be traced to other DNA sequences in this sample. The gene calls are TRBV5-1 and TRBJ1-3; D call uncertain. The CDR3 length is 14 residues. V was clipped by 0 bases and J by 1 base, with 5 bases between them. CDR1 SGHRS and CDR2 YFSETQ come from the germline V gene. CDR3 sequence: CASSLAGSGNTIYF. The DNA of the CDR3 is TGCGCCAGCAGCTTGGCAGGTTCTGGAAACACCATATATTTT.

The rearrangement links TRBV5-1 to TRBJ2-2; D ambiguous. Germline CDR1 is SGHRS and CDR2 is YFSETQ. The germline V and J ends were trimmed by 0 bases and 1 base, with 1 base remaining between them. There are 13 residues in the CDR3. CDR3 residues: CASSLGNTGELFF. As DNA, the CDR3 is TGCGCCAGCAGCTTGGGGAACACCGGGGAGCTGTTTTTT.

The rearrangement links TRBV6-2 or TRBV6-3 to TRBJ1-1, with TRBD1 as a possible D gene (6 bases). The V gene lost 1 base and the J gene lost 1 base, with 16 bases spanning the gap. This CDR3 has 17 amino acids. CDR1 is MNHEY, CDR2 SVGEGT, per germline. The CDR3 sequence: CASSYYRGASGNTEAFF. The CDR3 DNA is TGTGCCAGCAGTTACTATAGGGGGGCATCGGGGAACACTGAAGCTTTCTTT.